One and the same sample provided the 23 T cell receptor beta chains below, sequenced in a study of beta chain features in type 1 diabetes. Study findings and constraints: Moderately but significantly shorter TCRB CDR3s were found in Type 1 diabetes patients in all four CD4+ subsets.

Isolated RNA was reverse transcribed in full, so expressed TCRB transcripts were sequenced. Measured with immunoSEQ multiplex PCR; TCRdb has only the in-frame clones, and not every one. The data show fewer than 400,000 clones, roughly 8.8% seen once. These TCRs' antigens remain unknown. The specimen was central memory CD4+ T cells from blood. All receptors derive from a man aged 25 to 40 with type 1 diabetes.

The rearrangement joins TRBV2 to TRBJ1-1, with a tentative D call TRBD1 (5 bases). The V end lost 7 bases, the J end lost 4 bases, and 13 bases lay between the germline ends. Looked up from germline, CDR1 is SNHLY and CDR2 is FYNNEI. The CDR3 is 13 residues long. Written as DNA, the CDR3 is TGTGCCAGCACCGGGACCTTGGTCACTGAAGCTTTCTTT. Residues: CASTGTLVTEAFF.

The J gene is TRBJ2-7, the V gene TRBV18; D call uncertain. The CDR3 extends over 15 amino acids. Germline CDR1 reads KGHSH; CDR2 reads LQKENI. V lost 5 bases and J 2 bases, leaving 16 bases between the germline ends. CDR3 bases: TGTGCCAGCTCATTATCGACAACCTCCCCCTACGAGCAGTACTTC. It codes for CASSLSTTSPYEQYF. Based on the CDR3 plus reference TRBV18 and TRBJ2-7, the full variable domain is NAGVMQNPRHLVRRRGQEARLRCSPMKGHSHVYWYRQLPEEGLKFMVYLQKENIIDESGMPKERFSAEFPKEGPSILRIQQVVRGDSAAYFCASSLSTTSPYEQYFGPGTRLTVT.

This clone appeared a few times. This chain joins TRBV18 and TRBJ1-4; D unresolved. Between the trimmed V and J ends, which lost 3 bases and 2 bases, there was a span of 16 bases. CDR1 and CDR2 from the germline V gene are KGHSH and LQKENI. This CDR3 contains 17 residues. CDR3: CASSPPERVGTNEKLFF. The CDR3 nucleotides are TGTGCCAGCTCACCGCCCGAGAGGGTCGGGACTAATGAAAAACTGTTTTTT. Using reference TRBV18 and TRBJ1-4 for the parts outside the CDR3, the full variable domain is NAGVMQNPRHLVRRRGQEARLRCSPMKGHSHVYWYRQLPEEGLKFMVYLQKENIIDESGMPKERFSAEFPKEGPSILRIQQVVRGDSAAYFCASSPPERVGTNEKLFFGSGTQLSVL.

V is TRBV10-3 and J is TRBJ2-5, with 8 bases fitting TRBD2. The CDR3 is 14 amino acids. Germline V gene lookup returns CDR1 ENHRY and CDR2 SYGVKD. Trimming at V came to 3 bases and at J to 5 bases, leaving 5 bases not matched to a gene. Here the CDR3 DNA reads TGTGCCATCAGTGACGCGACTAGCGCGGAGACCCAGTACTTC. Amino acids: CAISDATSAETQYF.

The V gene is TRBV5-5, the J gene TRBJ2-3; no clear D gene. Trimming took 4 bases from V and 0 from J, leaving 6 bases between them. The V gene's germline CDR1 is SGHKS and CDR2 YYEKEE (reference sequence). The CDR3 consists of 13 residues. The CDR3 loop reads CASSTASTDTQYF. CDR3 DNA sequence: TGTGCCAGCAGCACTGCTAGCACAGATACGCAGTATTTT.

This clone was seen more than once but under ten times. The genes are TRBV10-3 and TRBJ2-7, with a weak D call TRBD2 (5 bases). V gave up 2 bases and J gave up 5 bases, with 10 bases separating them. CDR3 length: 13 residues. The germline V gene encodes CDR1 ENHRY and CDR2 SYGVKD. The CDR3 is CAISENGDNEQYF. Here the CDR3 DNA reads TGTGCCATCAGTGAGAACGGGGATAACGAGCAGTACTTC.

The rearrangement uses TRBV10-3 and TRBJ2-7; TRBD2 agrees at 7 bases. Germline trimming cut 6 bases from V and 0 bases from J; bases unmatched to any gene: 11. The germline V gene encodes CDR1 ENHRY and CDR2 SYGVKD. The CDR3 sequence is 16 residues long. The DNA of the CDR3 is TGTGCCATCAGCAAGTCCGGGACTACCTACTCCTACGAGCAGTACTTC. The encoded protein is CAISKSGTTYSYEQYF.

V gene TRBV5-1 combines with J gene TRBJ2-7; either TRBD1 or TRBD2 may fit D (5 bases each). The CDR3 spans 12 residues. Looked up from germline, CDR1 is SGHRS and CDR2 is YFSETQ. V was pared by 4 bases and J by 5 bases, with 10 bases between. CDR3 protein: CASSDRGDEQYF. DNA of the CDR3: TGCGCCAGCAGCGACAGAGGGGACGAGCAGTACTTC.

This clone came up a few times. The gene calls are TRBV6-5 and TRBJ2-3, with a possible D match to TRBD2 (5 bases). The V end was cut by 8 bases, the J end by 4 bases, with 13 bases between. The CDR3 runs 13 residues. Germline V gene sequence: CDR1 MNHEY, CDR2 SVGAGI. The CDR3 DNA reads as TGTGCCAGCGGGAGAGGGCAAGCAGATACGCAGTATTTT. Translating it yields CASGRGQADTQYF.

Only a few counts were recorded for this clone. The chain recombines TRBV7-9 with TRBJ2-2; 9 bases fit TRBD1. V shed 5 bases, J shed 0 bases, and the junction held 1 base outside the gene matches. The CDR3 is 15 residues long. CDR1 and CDR2 from the germline V gene are SEHNR and FQNEAQ (reference sequence). The CDR3 region is CASSRDRANTGELFF. In nucleotides, the CDR3 is TGTGCCAGCAGCCGGGACAGGGCGAACACCGGGGAGCTGTTTTTT.

As regards this clone: The identical CDR3 is also encoded by other nucleotide sequences in the sample. CDR3 amino acids: CSVGDDGYTF. The CDR3 nucleotides are TGCAGCGTTGGGGATGATGGCTACACCTTC. The genes are TRBV29-1 and TRBJ1-2; D gene uncertain. CDR1 and CDR2 from the germline V gene are SQVTM and ANQGSEA. The CDR3 covers 10 residues. V lost 4 bases and J 6 bases, leaving 6 bases between the germline ends.

In this sample, this clone turned up many times. The V gene is TRBV7-2, the J gene TRBJ1-1; D gene ambiguous. This CDR3 has 15 amino acids. Trimming took off 0 bases at V and 10 bases at J, with 18 bases between the two ends. Germline CDR1 reads SGHTA; CDR2 reads FQGNSA. The CDR3 protein is CASSLAQQPTLSAFF. In nucleotides, the CDR3 is TGTGCCAGCAGCTTAGCCCAACAGCCTACTCTATCAGCTTTCTTT. Full variable domain (rest looked up from reference TRBV7-2 and TRBJ1-1): GAGVSQSPSNKVTEKGKDVELRCDPISGHTALYWYRQSLGQGLEFLIYFQGNSAPDKSGLPSDRFSAERTGGSVSTLTIQRTQQEDSAVYLCASSLAQQPTLSAFFGQGTRLTVV.

The rearrangement links TRBV7-6 to TRBJ1-5; 11 bases line up with TRBD1. The CDR3 contains 16 residues. Germline V gene data show CDR1 as SGHVS and CDR2 as FNYEAQ. The junction had 6 bases not matched to a gene; V was cut back by 5 bases and J by 3 bases. CDR3 region: CASSRRDRGDNQPQHF. The CDR3 DNA follows: TGTGCCAGCAGCCGCCGGGACAGGGGGGACAATCAGCCCCAGCATTTT.

This clone appeared a few times. The CDR3 sequence is CASSVPTSGGYNEQFF. DNA for the CDR3: TGTGCCAGCAGCGTTCCGACTAGCGGGGGCTACAATGAGCAGTTCTTC. This sequence joins TRBV9 and TRBJ2-1; 12 bases fit TRBD2. Trimming removed 2 bases from V and 3 bases from J; junction bases left unmatched: 3. There are 16 residues in the CDR3. The germline V gene encodes CDR1 SGDLS and CDR2 YYNGEE.

This clone was seen more than once but under ten times. V and J are TRBV28 and TRBJ2-3, with D perhaps matching TRBD1 or TRBD2 (6 bases each). This CDR3 has 16 amino acids. V lost 6 bases and J lost 0, with 16 bases in between. Germline V gene lookup returns CDR1 MDHEN and CDR2 SYDVKM. The CDR3 reads CASSALGGGSTDTQYF. For the CDR3, the DNA is TGTGCCAGCAGCGCATTAGGGGGAGGAAGCACAGATACGCAGTATTTT.

This clone has just a few counts. This sequence joins TRBV7-6 and TRBJ1-3, with D unresolved. The germline V gene encodes CDR1 SGHVS and CDR2 FNYEAQ. The CDR3 is made up of 14 amino acids. V gave up 4 bases and J gave up 4 bases, with 11 bases separating them. Here the CDR3 reads CASSSETRGNTIYF. CDR3 sequence (DNA): TGTGCCAGCAGCTCCGAGACCAGGGGAAACACCATATATTTT.

V gene TRBV5-6 combines with J gene TRBJ2-7; perhaps D is TRBD1 or TRBD2 (5 bases each). Germline V gives CDR1 SGHDT, CDR2 YYEEEE. Trimming removed 1 base from V and 5 bases from J, with 19 bases in between. The CDR3 length is 16 residues. The CDR3 loop is CASSLFGQGVVNEQYF. DNA of the CDR3: TGTGCCAGCAGCTTGTTTGGTCAGGGAGTGGTTAACGAGCAGTACTTC.

The rearrangement links TRBV6-5 to TRBJ1-5; D not certain. The CDR3 covers 13 residues. CDR1 is MNHEY, CDR2 SVGAGI, per germline. V gave up 7 bases and J gave up 7 bases, with 14 bases separating them. The CDR3 DNA reads as TGTGCCAGCAACTCACTGGGAGCCCAGCCCCAGCATTTT. The encoded protein is CASNSLGAQPQHF.

This clone has just a few counts. The same CDR3 is also encoded by other DNA sequences in this sample. The rearrangement uses TRBV7-9 and TRBJ2-5; 7 bases align to TRBD2. Germline V gives CDR1 SEHNR, CDR2 FQNEAQ (reference sequence). Trimming at V came to 1 base and at J to 5 bases, leaving 7 bases not matched to a gene. CDR3 length equals 15 residues. The CDR3 DNA follows: TGTGCCAGCAGCTTAGTTGCTAGCGGCCGGGAGACCCAGTACTTC. Translating it yields CASSLVASGRETQYF.

V usage is TRBV19 and J usage is TRBJ1-1; D is perhaps TRBD1 (5 bases). The V end lost 4 bases, the J end lost 7 bases, and 16 bases lay between the germline ends. This CDR3 has 14 amino acids. The V gene's germline CDR1 is LNHDA and CDR2 SQIVND (reference sequence). The CDR3 DNA sequence: TGTGCCAGTAGTAGCCGTCCCGATCAGGGTGAAGCTTTCTTT. Its protein product is CASSSRPDQGEAFF. Based on the CDR3 plus reference TRBV19 and TRBJ1-1, the full variable domain is DGGITQSPKYLFRKEGQNVTLSCEQNLNHDAMYWYRQDPGQGLRLIYYSQIVNDFQKGDIAEGYSVSREKKESFPLTVTSAQKNPTAFYLCASSSRPDQGEAFFGQGTRLTVV.

In its sample, this clone was seen a few times. The chain links TRBV6-5 to TRBJ1-1; no firm D call. The germline gives CDR1 MNHEY, CDR2 SVGAGI. Trimming cost V 10 bases and J 7 bases, with 16 bases left between them. The CDR3 sequence is 12 residues long. The CDR3: CATKGGPGEAFF. For the CDR3, the DNA is TGTGCCACCAAGGGCGGTCCAGGTGAAGCTTTCTTT.

The J gene is TRBJ2-1, the V gene TRBV5-4, with 7 bases lining up with TRBD2. J gave up 6 bases and V 0 bases, and 12 bases lay outside the gene matches. The CDR3 contains 17 residues. Germline V CDR1 and CDR2: SGHNT, YYREEE (reference sequence). The CDR3 DNA is TGTGCCAGCAGCTTGGCGGAGCGGGGCTTTACGGGCAATGAGCAGTTCTTC. This translates into CASSLAERGFTGNEQFF.

This sequence joins TRBV7-2 and TRBJ2-5; D gene ambiguous. CDR1 and CDR2 from the germline V gene are SGHTA and FQGNSA. This CDR3 has 13 residues. The V end was cut by 1 base, the J end by 7 bases, with 10 bases between. CDR3 protein: CASSLEGLGTQYF. The DNA for the CDR3 is TGTGCCAGCAGCTTAGAGGGTCTGGGGACCCAGTACTTC.